The rows below give T cell receptor beta chains drawn from one sample of a study of T cell responses to AZD1222 COVID-19 vaccine. Assay used: immunoSEQ multiplex PCR; TCRdb lists only in-frame clones, some missing. Here the sample spans more than 85,000 clones, over 80% being singletons. The specimen was peripheral blood, collected on day 0 of AZD1222 vaccination. The receptors come from an adult in good health. Both conserved end residues are part of each CDR3. D genes are given only for firm matches. Part of the rows lack a size; the others show once, few, many or a class for expanded clones.

j_call d_call clone_size v_call cdr3_aa cdr3_nt
TRBJ1-2 NA NA TRBV28 CASNRALYGYTF TGTGCCAGCAATAGAGCACTCTATGGCTACACCTTC
TRBJ1-3 TRBD1 NA TRBV10-2 CASRLQTGNTIYF TGCGCCAGCAGGCTACAGACAGGGAACACCATATATTTT
TRBJ2-5 NA NA TRBV12-1 CASSFAPILAGGHLQETQYF TGTGCCAGCAGCTTTGCTCCCATTCTAGCGGGAGGCCACTTGCAAGAGACCCAGTACTTC
TRBJ2-7 NA NA TRBV4-1 CASSQEGNEQYF TGCGCCAGCAGCCAAGAGGGCAACGAGCAGTACTTC
TRBJ2-6 NA NA TRBV27 CASSTRAQVRSGANVLTF TGTGCCAGCAGTACCAGGGCACAGGTTCGCTCTGGGGCCAACGTCCTGACTTTC
TRBJ2-1 NA NA TRBV3-1/TRBV3-2 CASSRTDNEQFF TGTGCCAGCAGCCGCACAGACAATGAGCAGTTCTTC
TRBJ1-1 NA few TRBV28 CASSFPQNTEAFF TGTGCCAGCAGTTTTCCCCAGAACACTGAAGCTTTCTTT
TRBJ2-7 TRBD1 NA TRBV12-3/TRBV12-4 CATGQGLHEQYF TGTGCCACGGGACAGGGTCTTCACGAGCAGTACTTC
TRBJ2-5 NA NA TRBV28 CASSPQETQYF TGTGCCAGCAGCCCCCAAGAGACCCAGTACTTC
TRBJ1-2 TRBD1 NA TRBV5-8 CASRQGGNYGYTF TGTGCCAGCAGACAGGGGGGGAACTATGGCTACACCTTC
TRBJ1-1 TRBD1 NA TRBV7-9 CASSSTGVTEAFF TGTGCCAGCAGCTCCACAGGGGTCACTGAAGCTTTCTTT
TRBJ1-3 TRBD1 NA TRBV19 CASSPRGFGGNTIYF TGTGCCAGTAGCCCCAGGGGGTTCGGTGGAAACACCATATATTTT
TRBJ1-3 NA NA TRBV11-2 CASSLAGNTIYF TGTGCCAGCAGCTTAGCTGGAAACACCATATATTTT
TRBJ2-3 TRBD1 few TRBV27 CASSFRQGASGTQYF TGTGCCAGCAGTTTTCGACAGGGGGCCTCGGGTACGCAGTATTTT
TRBJ2-2 TRBD2 once TRBV11-2 CASSYQLTSVQAGELFF TGTGCCAGCAGCTACCAACTTACTAGCGTACAGGCCGGGGAGCTGTTTTTT
TRBJ2-5 NA NA TRBV2 CASSERPRGQYF TGTGCCAGCAGTGAACGACCCCGGGGCCAGTACTTC
TRBJ1-4 NA NA TRBV2 CASSGWGSKNEKLFF TGTGCCAGCAGTGGTTGGGGTTCAAAAAATGAAAAACTGTTTTTT
TRBJ1-1 NA NA TRBV19 CASSREFNTEAFF TGTGCCAGTAGCCGGGAGTTTAACACTGAAGCTTTCTTT
TRBJ1-2 NA NA TRBV6-5 CASSSIGHGYTF TGTGCCAGCAGTTCCATCGGCCATGGCTACACCTTC
TRBJ2-1 NA NA TRBV10-3 CAISSGREAYNEQFF TGTGCCATCTCGTCGGGGAGAGAGGCCTACAATGAGCAGTTCTTC
TRBJ1-3 NA NA TRBV28 CASSPETGVLSGNTIYF TGTGCCAGCAGTCCAGAGACAGGAGTCTTGTCTGGAAACACCATATATTTT
TRBJ2-2 NA NA TRBV7-9 CASSLSNKASGGNTGELFF TGTGCCAGCAGCTTATCAAATAAAGCCAGCGGAGGGAACACCGGGGAGCTGTTTTTT
TRBJ2-5 NA NA TRBV5-1 CASSLEAGRETQYF TGCGCCAGCAGCTTGGAGGCAGGGCGGGAGACCCAGTACTTC
TRBJ1-1 NA NA TRBV4-1 CASRPGQPNTEAFF TGCGCCAGCAGACCCGGACAACCGAACACTGAAGCTTTCTTT
TRBJ2-7 TRBD1 NA TRBV18 CASSPPGGPTYEQYF TGTGCCAGCTCACCCCCAGGGGGTCCTACCTACGAGCAGTACTTC
TRBJ2-7 NA NA TRBV5-6 CASSLSGLDEQYF TGTGCCAGCAGCTTGAGCGGACTTGACGAGCAGTACTTC
TRBJ1-4 NA NA TRBV18 CASSPGADNEKLFF TGTGCCAGCTCACCCGGGGCAGATAATGAAAAACTGTTTTTT
TRBJ2-5 NA few TRBV29-1 CSVSRGGETQYF TGCAGCGTAAGCAGGGGAGGAGAGACCCAGTACTTC
TRBJ2-2 TRBD1 NA TRBV5-1 CASSLRGQGFTGELFF TGCGCCAGCAGCCTAAGGGGACAGGGGTTTACCGGGGAGCTGTTTTTT
TRBJ2-5 NA NA TRBV19 CASSTPGLAQYF TGTGCCAGTAGTACCCCCGGTCTCGCCCAGTACTTC
TRBJ2-7 NA once TRBV7-6 CASSRQGYYEQYF TGTGCCAGCAGCCGGCAGGGTTACTACGAGCAGTACTTC
TRBJ2-1 TRBD2 NA TRBV5-6 CASSTRTSGREQFF TGTGCCAGCAGCACCCGGACTAGCGGGAGGGAGCAGTTCTTC
TRBJ2-1 TRBD2 NA TRBV24-1 CATSEGGFSSYNEQFF TGTGCCACCAGTGAGGGAGGGTTCAGCTCCTACAATGAGCAGTTCTTC
TRBJ2-7 TRBD2 NA TRBV10-3 CAISESRESMYEQYF TGTGCCATCAGTGAGTCGCGGGAGTCCATGTACGAGCAGTACTTC
TRBJ2-1 NA NA TRBV18 CASSPQKRAGEQFF TGTGCCAGCTCACCACAAAAGCGGGCGGGGGAGCAGTTCTTC
TRBJ2-1 TRBD2 NA TRBV7-2 CASSSSGRGYNEQFF TGTGCCAGCAGCTCTAGCGGGAGAGGTTACAATGAGCAGTTCTTC
TRBJ2-1 NA NA TRBV12-3/TRBV12-4 CASSLLWNNEQFF TGTGCCAGCAGTTTACTCTGGAACAATGAGCAGTTCTTC
TRBJ1-5 TRBD1 once TRBV7-8 CASSLAPGGYQPQHF TGTGCCAGCAGCTTAGCTCCAGGGGGCTACCAGCCCCAGCATTTT
TRBJ2-1 NA NA TRBV11-3 CASSLGASSASVHNEQFF TGTGCCAGCAGCTTAGGTGCTAGCAGCGCATCGGTGCACAATGAGCAGTTCTTC
TRBJ1-5 TRBD1 NA TRBV7-2 CASSLGQVGNQPQHF TGTGCCAGCAGCTTGGGACAGGTCGGCAATCAGCCCCAGCATTTT
TRBJ1-1 TRBD1 NA TRBV27 CASSLSTGSATEAFF TGTGCCAGCAGTTTATCGACAGGGTCGGCCACTGAAGCTTTCTTT
TRBJ2-7 NA NA TRBV10-2 CASSPGCRYEQYF TGCGCCAGCAGCCCAGGGTGCCGCTACGAGCAGTACTTC
TRBJ2-1 TRBD2 NA TRBV2 CASREGLAGGVFF TGTGCCAGCAGGGAGGGACTAGCGGGTGGTGTGTTCTTC
TRBJ2-5 TRBD2 NA TRBV5-1 CASSLTSGLYQETQYF TGCGCCAGCAGCTTAACTAGCGGATTGTACCAAGAGACCCAGTACTTC
TRBJ2-4 NA NA TRBV5-4 CASRPGTDKNIQYF TGTGCCAGCAGGCCCGGGACGGACAAAAACATTCAGTACTTC
TRBJ1-2 NA NA TRBV27 CASSLGRKTPGYTF TGTGCCAGCAGTCTGGGAAGGAAGACCCCTGGCTACACCTTC
TRBJ2-1 TRBD2 NA TRBV24-1 CATSPPWASGRYNEQFF TGTGCCACCAGTCCTCCCTGGGCTAGCGGGAGATACAATGAGCAGTTCTTC
TRBJ1-6 TRBD1 NA TRBV11-2 CASSLTGGTRNSPLHF TGTGCCAGCAGCTTGACAGGGGGGACAAGGAATTCACCCCTCCACTTT
TRBJ1-5 NA NA TRBV10-3 CAISDRGTGDQPQHF TGTGCCATCAGTGATAGGGGAACCGGGGATCAGCCCCAGCATTTT
TRBJ1-2 NA NA TRBV3-1/TRBV3-2 CASSQESGSDYGYTF TGTGCCAGCAGCCAAGAGTCAGGGAGCGACTATGGCTACACCTTC
TRBJ2-3 NA NA TRBV7-2 CASSLVAGTDTQYF TGTGCCAGCAGCTTAGTCGCGGGAACAGATACGCAGTATTTT
TRBJ1-5 TRBD1 NA TRBV15 CATSLQGAGQPQHF TGTGCCACCAGCTTACAGGGGGCCGGTCAGCCCCAGCATTTT
TRBJ2-1 NA NA TRBV10-1 CASSEKGASPFF TGCGCCAGCAGTGAGAAGGGCGCTAGCCCTTTCTTC
TRBJ1-1 NA NA TRBV27 CASSRWGVRAFF TGTGCCAGCAGTCGCTGGGGGGTGCGAGCTTTCTTT